These 29 T cell receptor beta chains originate from one sample sequenced in a study of shared clonotypes between healthy human individuals. Clones were read by immunoSEQ multiplex PCR, and TCRdb kept only the in-frame ones, dropping some. Of hundreds of thousands of clones detected, about 74% appear once; the ten largest clones hold approximately 1.6%. The sequencing input was memory CD4+ T cells sorted from blood. Subset specified: CD45RA-negative fraction. These receptors all stem from a woman aged 30 to 39 in good health.

For the CDR3, the DNA is TGTGCCAGCAGTTTTATCGGTGGCGGGGACACCGGGGAGCTGTTTTTT. Encoded protein: CASSFIGGGDTGELFF. V usage is TRBV28 and J usage is TRBJ2-2, with D maybe TRBD2 (6 bases). The germline gives CDR1 MDHEN, CDR2 SYDVKM. The CDR3 is made up of 16 amino acids. Trimming took off 3 bases at V and 3 bases at J, with 14 bases between the two ends.

This chain links TRBV29-1 with TRBJ1-2; D possibly corresponds to TRBD1 (5 bases). From germline, CDR1 is SQVTM and CDR2 ANQGSEA. V lost 1 base and J 4 bases, leaving 16 bases between the germline ends. This CDR3 region has 15 residues. CDR3 protein: CSVEAGGGWSYGYTF. The CDR3, as DNA: TGCAGCGTTGAAGCTGGGGGGGGTTGGTCCTATGGCTACACCTTC.

The J gene is TRBJ2-3, the V gene TRBV28; 9 bases match TRBD2. J lost 5 bases, V lost 3 bases, and 9 bases had no gene match. This CDR3 comprises 16 residues. Germline lookup yields CDR1 MDHEN and CDR2 SYDVKM. The CDR3, as DNA: TGTGCCAGCAGTTTTCGGCTAGCGGGATCAAGAGATACGCAGTATTTT. Translation gives CASSFRLAGSRDTQYF. The variable domain in full, completed from reference TRBV28 and TRBJ2-3, reads DVKVTQSSRYLVKRTGEKVFLECVQDMDHENMFWYRQDPGLGLRLIYFSYDVKMKEKGDIPEGYSVSREKKERFSLILESASTNQTSMYLCASSFRLAGSRDTQYFGPGTRLTVL.

The rearrangement joins TRBV2 to TRBJ1-2; D gene uncertain. The CDR3 consists of 13 residues. Trimming removed 8 bases at V and 2 bases at J, with 12 bases between. CDR1 and CDR2 from the germline V gene are SNHLY and FYNNEI. This CDR3 is CASRPHENYGYTF. CDR3 coding DNA: TGTGCCAGCCGCCCACACGAGAACTATGGCTACACCTTC.

This sequence joins TRBV27 and TRBJ1-5; possible D gene TRBD1, 5 bases. V was pared by 5 bases and J by 5 bases, with 13 bases between. Germline V gene data show CDR1 as MNHEY and CDR2 as SMNVEV (reference sequence). The CDR3 contains 14 residues. The DNA of the CDR3 is TGTGCCAGCAGTCCCGGGACCGGCCATCAGCCCCAGCATTTT. Translating it yields CASSPGTGHQPQHF.

Remarks on this clone: Germline is not matched at one junction end, which may reflect a read error. The chain carries TRBV6-1 and TRBJ1-5; 10 positions match TRBD1. Germline CDR1 MNHNS, CDR2 SASEGT. CDR3 length: 16 residues. The CDR3 bases are TGTGCCATCAGTGAGGAACGACAGGGGGCTGGACAGCCCCAGCATTTT. It codes for CAISEERQGAGQPQHF.

This chain links TRBV4-2 with TRBJ2-2, with 11 nucleotides matching TRBD2. J was trimmed by 8 bases and V by 0 bases; bases with no gene match: 8. CDR3 length: 17 residues. The germline V gene has CDR1 LGHNA and CDR2 YNFKEQ. CDR3 sequence reads: CASSQEYLAGGLGELFF. The CDR3 coding sequence is TGTGCCAGCAGCCAAGAGTATCTAGCGGGAGGTTTGGGGGAGCTGTTTTTT.

The chain employs TRBV6-5 and TRBJ1-4; D unresolved. V was shortened by 6 bases and J by 8 bases, with 16 bases between the two germline ends. Germline V lookup: CDR1 MNHEY, CDR2 SVGAGI. The CDR3 is made up of 14 amino acids. CDR3 DNA sequence: TGTGCCAGCAGCTTCCCCGGGGAGCGAGAAAAACTGTTTTTT. Protein: CASSFPGEREKLFF.

This clone turned up a few times. The CDR3 nucleotides read TGTGCCAGCATTCTGGGACTTACCTACAATGAGCAGTTCTTC. This gives the protein CASILGLTYNEQFF. The chain couples TRBV11-2 to TRBJ2-1; D might be TRBD2 (6 bases). Germline V gives CDR1 SGHAT, CDR2 FQNNGV. CDR3 size: 14 residues. Between the trimmed V and J ends, which lost 7 bases and 2 bases, there was a span of 12 bases.

J is TRBJ2-1 and V is TRBV11-2; 11 nucleotides agree with TRBD2. Germline CDR1 and CDR2: SGHAT and FQNNGV. V dropped 5 bases and J dropped 4; count of bases not matched to a gene: 4. The CDR3 runs to 15 residues. The CDR3 DNA is TGTGCCAGCAGCATGACTAGCGGGGTTTACAATGAGCAGTTCTTC. It translates to CASSMTSGVYNEQFF. The variable domain in full, completed from reference TRBV11-2 and TRBJ2-1, reads EAGVAQSPRYKIIEKRQSVAFWCNPISGHATLYWYQQILGQGPKLLIQFQNNGVVDDSQLPKDRFSAERLKGVDSTLKIQPAKLEDSAVYLCASSMTSGVYNEQFFGPGTRLTVL.

This clone was seen once. CDR3 bases: TGTGCCAGCAGCTTACGGACAGGAGGGACCGGGGAGCTGTTTTTT. Amino acids: CASSLRTGGTGELFF. The rearrangement links TRBV11-2 to TRBJ2-2; a possible D gene is TRBD1 (7 bases). This CDR3 is 15 amino acids long. V lost 2 bases and J 5 bases, leaving 12 bases between the germline ends. Germline-derived CDR1 and CDR2 are SGHAT and FQNNGV.

The gene calls are TRBV28 and TRBJ1-1, with 8 bases fitting TRBD1. The V gene end was trimmed by 3 bases and the J gene end by 5 bases; junction bases not matched to a gene: 11. The CDR3 totals 16 residues. Germline V gene lookup returns CDR1 MDHEN and CDR2 SYDVKM. The CDR3 spells CASSFISGQGLTEAFF. The CDR3 DNA sequence: TGTGCCAGCAGTTTTATATCTGGACAGGGACTGACTGAAGCTTTCTTT. Based on the CDR3 plus reference TRBV28 and TRBJ1-1, the full variable domain is DVKVTQSSRYLVKRTGEKVFLECVQDMDHENMFWYRQDPGLGLRLIYFSYDVKMKEKGDIPEGYSVSREKKERFSLILESASTNQTSMYLCASSFISGQGLTEAFFGQGTRLTVV.

V and J are TRBV6-6 and TRBJ2-1, with a tentative D call TRBD1 (5 bases). The length of the CDR3 is 16 residues. V lost 7 bases, J lost 5 bases, and 21 bases lay in between. The germline V gene has CDR1 MNHNY and CDR2 SVGAGI (reference sequence). The CDR3: CASTQAGQGNNNEQFF. The DNA for the CDR3 is TGTGCCAGCACCCAAGCCGGCCAGGGAAACAACAATGAGCAGTTCTTC.

The CDR3 loop is CASSLLSGAHYNEQFF. The CDR3 nucleotides are TGTGCCAGCAGCCTACTTAGCGGGGCCCACTACAATGAGCAGTTCTTC. The rearrangement uses TRBV7-9 and TRBJ2-1; TRBD2 aligns across 8 bases. The CDR3 consists of 16 residues. Trimming removed 5 bases from V and 3 bases from J; junction bases left unmatched: 9. Germline V CDR1 and CDR2: SEHNR, FQNEAQ (reference sequence).

The chain couples TRBV30 to TRBJ2-5, with D hard to call. With 4 bases removed from V and 1 base from J, the gap between germline ends came to 7 bases. The germline gives CDR1 GTSNPN, CDR2 SVGIG (reference sequence). The length of the CDR3 is 12 residues. The CDR3 nucleotides are TGTGCCTGGAATGAGGCCCAAGAGACCCAGTACTTC. The encoded protein is CAWNEAQETQYF.

The rearrangement uses TRBV15 and TRBJ1-4; 10 positions match TRBD1. This CDR3 spans 19 amino acids. V dropped 1 base and J dropped 5; count of bases not matched to a gene: 13. Germline V lookup: CDR1 LNHNV, CDR2 YYDKDF (reference sequence). CDR3 amino acids: CATSRGTTRQGAENEKLFF. In DNA form, the CDR3 reads TGTGCCACCAGCAGAGGTACCACTAGACAGGGGGCAGAGAATGAAAAACTGTTTTTT. Variable domain in full (rest from reference TRBV15 and TRBJ1-4): DAMVIQNPRYQVTQFGKPVTLSCSQTLNHNVMYWYQQKSSQAPKLLFHYYDKDFNNEADTPDNFQSRRPNTSFCFLDIRSPGLGDTAMYLCATSRGTTRQGAENEKLFFGSGTQLSVL.

V usage is TRBV6-1 and J usage is TRBJ2-7, with 9 bases that match TRBD1. The CDR3 length is 15 residues. CDR1 and CDR2 (germline): MNHNS, SASEGT. V shed 7 bases and J 6 bases; nucleotides not matched to a gene: 13. In nucleotides, the CDR3 is TGTGCCAGCAATACCGCGAAGGGACAGGGTTCCGAGCAGTACTTC. It codes for CASNTAKGQGSEQYF.

The V gene is TRBV5-1, the J gene TRBJ2-7, with 8 bases that match TRBD2. V shed 4 bases, J shed 6 bases, and the junction held 12 bases outside the gene matches. Germline CDR1 and CDR2: SGHRS and YFSETQ. The CDR3 is made up of 15 amino acids. The CDR3 reads CASSGPGTSIGEQYF. As DNA, the CDR3 is TGCGCCAGCAGCGGGCCCGGGACTAGTATAGGCGAGCAGTACTTC.

The chain combines TRBV18 with TRBJ1-1; D gene unclear. The CDR3 consists of 15 residues. Trimming removed 3 bases at V and 3 bases at J, with 14 bases between. The germline V gene has CDR1 KGHSH and CDR2 LQKENI. The CDR3 region is CASSPAQYSDTEAFF. DNA for the CDR3: TGTGCCAGCTCACCGGCACAGTATAGTGACACTGAAGCTTTCTTT.

This chain's CDR3 is CASSPSVLVGWNEQFF. The CDR3 coding sequence is TGTGCCAGCAGCCCCTCAGTACTAGTTGGGTGGAATGAGCAGTTCTTC. The rearrangement links TRBV7-2 to TRBJ2-1, with D possibly TRBD2 on 5 matching bases. Germline-derived CDR1 and CDR2 are SGHTA and FQGNSA. V was shortened by 5 bases and J by 7 bases, with 21 bases between the two germline ends. The CDR3 spans 16 residues. Full variable domain (remainder filled in from reference TRBV7-2 and TRBJ2-1): GAGVSQSPSNKVTEKGKDVELRCDPISGHTALYWYRQSLGQGLEFLIYFQGNSAPDKSGLPSDRFSAERTGGSVSTLTIQRTQQEDSAVYLCASSPSVLVGWNEQFFGPGTRLTVL.

The genes are TRBV15 and TRBJ2-3, with TRBD2 matching 9 bases. Germline V gene data show CDR1 as LNHNV and CDR2 as YYDKDF (reference sequence). Trimming removed 3 bases from V and 4 bases from J; junction bases left unmatched: 5. This CDR3 comprises 15 residues. CDR3 sequence (DNA): TGTGCCACCAGCAGTTGCGGGAGGGCCGCAGATACGCAGTATTTT. It encodes CATSSCGRAADTQYF.

The chain combines TRBV5-1 with TRBJ2-1; maybe TRBD2 (6 bases). V dropped 4 bases and J dropped 0 bases, with 8 bases sitting between them. The CDR3 sequence is 14 residues long. Germline CDR1 is SGHRS and CDR2 is YFSETQ. CDR3: CASSPGDSYNEQFF. CDR3 bases: TGCGCCAGCAGCCCGGGGGACTCCTACAATGAGCAGTTCTTC.

This clone was counted a single time. Distinct nucleotide sequences in the sample also encode this CDR3. The chain joins TRBV7-9 to TRBJ2-5; D unresolved. Trimming took 5 bases from V and 1 from J, leaving 11 bases between them. Germline V gene sequence: CDR1 SEHNR, CDR2 FQNEAQ (reference sequence). This CDR3 spans 14 amino acids. The CDR3 region is CASSPPAGQETQYF. CDR3 coding DNA: TGTGCCAGCAGCCCGCCGGCAGGCCAAGAGACCCAGTACTTC.

The V gene is TRBV2, the J gene TRBJ2-7, with D perhaps assigned TRBD1 or TRBD2 (5 bases each). CDR3 size: 14 residues. Deletions cut 4 bases from V and 3 bases from J, with 13 bases between. CDR1 SNHLY and CDR2 FYNNEI come from the germline V gene. CDR3 sequence (DNA): TGTGCCAGCAGTGCGAGGGGCTCTCTCTACGAGCAGTACTTC. Protein product: CASSARGSLYEQYF.

The chain recombines TRBV4-1 with TRBJ2-3; no reliable D call. Germline V CDR1 and CDR2: MGHRA, YSYEKL. V was trimmed by 1 base and J by 2 bases, leaving 7 bases between them. This CDR3 has 14 residues. CDR3 nucleotide sequence: TGCGCCAGCAGCCAAGTTTTCCTCACAGATACGCAGTATTTT. This encodes CASSQVFLTDTQYF.

V and J are TRBV6-1 and TRBJ2-7; unclear D gene. V was pared by 1 base and J by 7 bases, with 14 bases between. This CDR3 has 14 residues. Germline V gene data show CDR1 as MNHNS and CDR2 as SASEGT. CDR3 sequence (DNA): TGTGCCAGCAGTGAAGGGCACCGGGTACGAGAGCAGTACTTC. As protein: CASSEGHRVREQYF.

V usage is TRBV13 and J usage is TRBJ2-3; D not resolved. The CDR3 loop spans 13 amino acids. V lost 3 bases, J lost 10 bases, and 14 bases lay in between. Germline CDR1 is PRHDT and CDR2 is FYEKMQ (reference sequence). Here the CDR3 DNA reads TGTGCCAGCAGCTTGCAACTGGTCTACTCGCAGTATTTT. Translated: CASSLQLVYSQYF.

This rearrangement joins TRBV6-5 to TRBJ1-5, with 7 bases aligning to TRBD1. The CDR3 sequence is 13 residues long. The ends lost 7 bases at V and 7 bases at J; junction bases unmatched: 7. Germline V gene sequence: CDR1 MNHEY, CDR2 SVGAGI. CDR3 DNA: TGTGCCAGCATAGACAGGGATGACCAGCCCCAGCATTTT. This gives the protein CASIDRDDQPQHF.

V and J are TRBV7-8 and TRBJ1-3; D call uncertain. Per the germline V gene, CDR1 is SGHVS and CDR2 is FQNEAQ. The CDR3 totals 13 residues. The ends were cut back, 7 bases at V and 0 bases at J, with 7 bases in the middle. The CDR3 DNA sequence: TGTGCCAGCAAAGGCAGCTCTGGAAACACCATATATTTT. Translation: CASKGSSGNTIYF.